Listed below are T cell receptor beta chains from one sample, sequenced in a study of T cell responses to AZD1222 COVID-19 vaccine. Measured with immunoSEQ multiplex PCR; TCRdb has only the in-frame clones, and not every one. The data contain about 110,000 clones, approximately 90% of them singletons. The sample consisted of peripheral blood, taken on day 0 of AZD1222 vaccination. These receptors all stem from an adult in good health. The CDR3 runs from the conserved cysteine through the conserved F or W. Each record gives: clone size, J gene, D gene, V gene, CDR3 DNA, CDR3 protein. The D gene is left open where the match is weak. A row's size may be missing; if present it is once, few, many or a size class.

size: NA; J: TRBJ1-2; D: NA; V: TRBV29-1; DNA: TGCAGCGTCCTCTCCCAGGGCTATGGCTACACCTTC; CDR3: CSVLSQGYGYTF
size: NA; J: TRBJ2-1; D: NA; V: TRBV18; DNA: TGTGCCAGCTCACGAGGCCAGGCCCACAATGAGCAGTTCTTC; CDR3: CASSRGQAHNEQFF
size: NA; J: TRBJ2-5; D: NA; V: TRBV19; DNA: TGTGCCAGTAGTATGGGGCCCCCCGGGGAGACCCAGTACTTC; CDR3: CASSMGPPGETQYF
size: NA; J: TRBJ2-7; D: NA; V: TRBV30; DNA: TGTGCCTTGCAGATCATAGGGGAGCAGTACTTC; CDR3: CALQIIGEQYF
size: NA; J: TRBJ1-3; D: NA; V: TRBV9; DNA: TGTGCCAGCAGCCCGTCCCGGGCCGCTGGAAACACCATATATTTT; CDR3: CASSPSRAAGNTIYF
size: NA; J: TRBJ1-3; D: NA; V: TRBV10-2; DNA: TGCGCCAGCAGTGAACAGGGCTCTGGAAACACCATATATTTT; CDR3: CASSEQGSGNTIYF
size: NA; J: TRBJ1-4; D: NA; V: TRBV16; DNA: TGTGCCAGCAGCCAATCGGTGTCAGGCTACACAGCAACTAATGAAAAACTGTTTTTT; CDR3: CASSQSVSGYTATNEKLFF
size: NA; J: TRBJ2-7; D: NA; V: TRBV10-3; DNA: TGTGCAGCGCAGGAGGCCACCGGCGGCTCCACCTACGAGCAGTACTTC; CDR3: CAAQEATGGSTYEQYF
size: NA; J: TRBJ2-3; D: TRBD2; V: TRBV7-2; DNA: TGTGCCAGCAGCAGGACTAGCGGGGGGGCCTCGCGGCGCGATACGCAGTATTTT; CDR3: CASSRTSGGASRRDTQYF
size: NA; J: TRBJ1-1; D: NA; V: TRBV27; DNA: TGTGCCAGCAGTTTGGGGGGAGGAACTGAAGCTTTCTTT; CDR3: CASSLGGGTEAFF
size: once; J: TRBJ1-3; D: TRBD1; V: TRBV11-3; DNA: TGTGCCAGCAGCTTAAGGGGGCAAGGAAACACCATATATTTT; CDR3: CASSLRGQGNTIYF
size: once; J: TRBJ2-7; D: NA; V: TRBV5-6; DNA: TGTGCCAGCAGCTTGCCGGGACGGGCCTACGAGCAGTACTTC; CDR3: CASSLPGRAYEQYF
size: NA; J: TRBJ2-7; D: TRBD2; V: TRBV11-1; DNA: TGTGCCAGCAGCTTACCTAGCGGGGGGCAGCAGTACTTC; CDR3: CASSLPSGGQQYF
size: NA; J: TRBJ1-1; D: NA; V: TRBV7-9; DNA: TGTGCCAGCAGCCCCGCGGTCCGGGGGAAGGATGAAGCTTTCTTT; CDR3: CASSPAVRGKDEAFF
size: NA; J: TRBJ1-6; D: TRBD1; V: TRBV29-1; DNA: TGCAGCGTTAAGACAGGGGGAAATTCACCCCTCCACTTT; CDR3: CSVKTGGNSPLHF
size: medium-sized; J: TRBJ2-1; D: NA; V: TRBV7-2; DNA: TGTGCCAGCAGCTTAGTCGAACGTAATGAGCAGTTCTTC; CDR3: CASSLVERNEQFF
size: NA; J: TRBJ2-1; D: NA; V: TRBV29-1; DNA: TGCAGCGTTGAGGAAGGGACGCTGAATGAGCAGTTCTTC; CDR3: CSVEEGTLNEQFF
size: NA; J: TRBJ1-6; D: NA; V: TRBV27; DNA: TGTGCCAGCTCTCGACCTTATAATTCACCCCTCCACTTT; CDR3: CASSRPYNSPLHF
size: NA; J: TRBJ2-1; D: TRBD2; V: TRBV9; DNA: TGTGCCAGCAGCGTGGCGGGGGGTAACAATGAGCAGTTCTTC; CDR3: CASSVAGGNNEQFF
size: NA; J: TRBJ2-5; D: TRBD2; V: TRBV28; DNA: TGTGCCAGCAGTTTAAGGCTAGCGGGAGGTCCCAGGGCCCAGTACTTC; CDR3: CASSLRLAGGPRAQYF
size: NA; J: TRBJ1-2; D: NA; V: TRBV28; DNA: TGTGCCAGCAGTTTATTCCGGGAGTATGGCTACACCTTC; CDR3: CASSLFREYGYTF
size: NA; J: TRBJ1-5; D: NA; V: TRBV12-3/TRBV12-4; DNA: TGTGCCAGCAGTTTAAACAGGGTTCCGCCCCAGCATTTT; CDR3: CASSLNRVPPQHF
size: NA; J: TRBJ1-2; D: NA; V: TRBV29-1; DNA: TGCAGCGTGCACGATAACTATGGCTACACCTTC; CDR3: CSVHDNYGYTF
size: NA; J: TRBJ2-1; D: TRBD2; V: TRBV2; DNA: TGTGCCAGCAGGCACTCGAAGTCACTAGCGGGAGGACCGAATGAGCAGTTCTTC; CDR3: CASRHSKSLAGGPNEQFF
size: NA; J: TRBJ2-1; D: NA; V: TRBV4-3; DNA: TGCGCCAGCAGCCATGATACGGGGACTTCTTACAATGAGCAGTTCTTC; CDR3: CASSHDTGTSYNEQFF
size: NA; J: TRBJ1-3; D: NA; V: TRBV30; DNA: TGTGCCTGGTCCTACAGGTTAGAAGGAAACACCATATATTTT; CDR3: CAWSYRLEGNTIYF